The 18 T cell receptor beta chains in this list originate from one sample, sequenced in a study of early T cells in non-severe SARS-CoV-2 infection. Each CDR3 protein is one row after TCRdb ran MiXCR on the 5' RACE reads. There are 48,000 or so distinct CDR3 sequences in the sample; 6.2% occur only once, and under 8% lies in the top ten. Specimen: whole blood, collected at baseline. The receptors come from an adult who was a healthcare worker with PCR-confirmed SARS-CoV-2 infection or an uninfected control (not recorded which).

This chain links TRBV9 with TRBJ1-1; D ambiguous. CDR1 is SGDLS, CDR2 YYNGEE, per germline. Trimming pared 4 bases from V and 3 bases from J, leaving 13 bases between. This CDR3 spans 14 amino acids. The CDR3 coding sequence is TGTGCCAGCAGCCCCCACGGCAGGTACACTGAAGCTTTCTTT. This translates into CASSPHGRYTEAFF.

The sample holds many counts of this clonotype. The CDR3 sequence: CASSLTPGQGTYEQYF. Here the CDR3 DNA reads TGTGCCAGTAGTCTTACCCCGGGACAGGGGACCTACGAGCAGTACTTC. The genes are TRBV19 and TRBJ2-7; the match to TRBD1 covers 10 bases. V lost 5 bases and J lost 2; bases outside the gene matches: 9. The CDR3 spans 16 residues. Germline V CDR1 and CDR2: LNHDA, SQIVND (reference sequence).

This clonotype was recorded a few times. This chain joins TRBV10-3 and TRBJ2-7; a possible D gene is TRBD1 (5 bases). Trimming removed 3 bases at V and 0 bases at J, with 12 bases between. The length of the CDR3 is 15 residues. Germline CDR1 and CDR2: ENHRY and SYGVKD. The CDR3 DNA reads TGTGCCATCAGTGATCCTTTCAGGGCCTCCTACGAGCAGTACTTC. This gives the protein CAISDPFRASYEQYF.

This clonotype came up a few times. CDR3 protein: CASSLTTGGNEQYF. The CDR3 DNA sequence: TGTGCCAGCAGCCTCACGACAGGGGGGAACGAGCAGTACTTC. The genes are TRBV7-9 and TRBJ2-7; 9 nucleotides agree with TRBD1. Germline V lookup: CDR1 SEHNR, CDR2 FQNEAQ (reference sequence). The CDR3 length is 14 residues. V shed 5 bases, J shed 5 bases, and the junction held 7 bases outside the gene matches.

The V call is TRBV5-1, the J call TRBJ2-7; TRBD1 agrees at 9 bases. V lost 1 base, J lost 0 bases, and 5 bases stayed unmatched. CDR1 SGHRS and CDR2 YFSETQ come from the germline V gene. The CDR3 totals 16 residues. The CDR3 region is CASSLMMGQGSYEQYF. The CDR3 DNA is TGCGCCAGCAGCTTGATGATGGGACAGGGCTCCTACGAGCAGTACTTC.

This clonotype was found a few times. The rearrangement links TRBV5-6 to TRBJ2-1; weak D call: TRBD1 (5 bases). With 2 bases removed from V and 5 bases from J, the gap between germline ends came to 11 bases. The germline V gene has CDR1 SGHDT and CDR2 YYEEEE. This CDR3 is 14 amino acids long. The CDR3 nucleotides read TGTGCCAGCAGCTTCTGGGGCCGGAACAATGAGCAGTTCTTC. Its protein product is CASSFWGRNNEQFF.

This clonotype was seen at least ten times. The rearrangement uses TRBV9 and TRBJ2-3, with 10 nucleotides matching TRBD2. Trimming cost V 4 bases and J 3 bases; bases outside gene matches: 8. CDR1 is SGDLS and CDR2 is YYNGEE in the germline V gene. This CDR3 is built from 16 residues. Here the CDR3 DNA reads TGTGCCAGCAGCCCCTATGGGACTAGCGCTACAGATACGCAGTATTTT. Translating it yields CASSPYGTSATDTQYF.

CDR3 coding DNA: TGTGCCAGCAGCGTGCATGACACTGAAAAACTGTTTTTT. This encodes CASSVHDTEKLFF. The genes are TRBV7-9 and TRBJ1-4, with D hard to call. Germline V CDR1 and CDR2: SEHNR, FQNEAQ (reference sequence). This CDR3 has 13 residues. V was trimmed by 5 bases and J by 7 bases, leaving 11 bases between them.

This clonotype turned up a few times. The chain couples TRBV4-1 to TRBJ2-7; no clear D gene. CDR3 length: 14 amino acids. The V end lost 1 base, the J end lost 0 bases, and 7 bases lay between the germline ends. Germline CDR1 reads MGHRA; CDR2 reads YSYEKL. The CDR3 DNA reads as TGCGCCAGCAGCCAAGCCGGGTACTCCTACGAGCAGTACTTC. As protein: CASSQAGYSYEQYF.

This clonotype came up many times. The chain links TRBV12-3 or TRBV12-4 to TRBJ2-1; possibly TRBD1 for D (5 bases). Deletions cut 8 bases from V and 4 bases from J, with 9 bases between. CDR3 size: 12 residues. CDR3 coding DNA: TGTGCCAGCGTCTCAGGGTACAATGAGCAGTTCTTC. This encodes CASVSGYNEQFF.

This clonotype was detected many times. This sequence joins TRBV28 and TRBJ1-1; D is undetermined. The germline V gene encodes CDR1 MDHEN and CDR2 SYDVKM. The CDR3 covers 13 residues. V was shortened by 7 bases and J by 6 bases, with 15 bases between the two germline ends. The CDR3 reads CASTHRLGSEAFF. CDR3 sequence (DNA): TGTGCCAGCACCCATCGGCTGGGTTCTGAAGCTTTCTTT.

The CDR3 here is CSASDFYEQYF. CDR3 nucleotides: TGCAGTGCCTCGGATTTCTACGAGCAGTACTTC. V and J are TRBV20-1 and TRBJ2-7; D is uncertain. The CDR3 loop spans 11 amino acids. From germline, CDR1 is DFQATT and CDR2 SNEGSKA (reference sequence). Trimming cost V 6 bases and J 3 bases, with 9 bases left between them.

V usage is TRBV7-2 and J usage is TRBJ2-2, with D possibly matching TRBD2 (5 bases). Per the germline V gene, CDR1 is SGHTA and CDR2 is FQGNSA. The CDR3 length is 17 residues. Trimming cost V 1 base and J 5 bases, with 17 bases left between them. This CDR3 reads CASSLDISIGSTGELFF. DNA for the CDR3: TGTGCCAGCAGCTTAGATATAAGTATAGGGAGTACCGGGGAGCTGTTTTTT.

This clonotype was detected a few times. The V gene is TRBV20-1, the J gene TRBJ2-1; weak D call: TRBD2 (6 bases). The CDR3 is 14 residues long. V was trimmed by 4 bases and J by 1 base, leaving 11 bases between them. Germline CDR1 is DFQATT and CDR2 is SNEGSKA (reference sequence). CDR3 sequence: CSANREQSYNEQFF. In nucleotides, the CDR3 is TGCAGTGCTAACCGGGAGCAGTCCTACAATGAGCAGTTCTTC.

In its sample, this clonotype was seen a few times. The V call is TRBV12-3 or TRBV12-4, the J call TRBJ2-5, with TRBD1 matching 8 bases. Trimming at V came to 6 bases and at J to 3 bases, leaving 3 bases not matched to a gene. The CDR3 totals 13 residues. The CDR3 coding sequence is TGTGCCAGCAGCCGGACAGGGAAAGAGACCCAGTACTTC. Translation: CASSRTGKETQYF.

This clonotype was found a few times. This chain connects TRBV5-1 to TRBJ2-1; TRBD2 agrees at 8 bases. With V trimmed by 0 bases and J by 3 bases, 14 bases remained unmatched. Germline CDR1 is SGHRS and CDR2 is YFSETQ. This CDR3 is 19 amino acids long. CDR3 loop: CASSLGLPVAGPYYNEQFF. CDR3 nucleotides: TGCGCCAGCAGCTTGGGGCTGCCCGTAGCGGGACCTTACTACAATGAGCAGTTCTTC.

This clonotype was found a few times. V gene TRBV6-1 combines with J gene TRBJ2-5, with 10 bases fitting TRBD2. J gave up 5 bases and V 7 bases, and 7 bases lay outside the gene matches. Per the germline V gene, CDR1 is MNHNS and CDR2 is SASEGT. The CDR3 consists of 14 residues. The CDR3 DNA reads TGTGCCAGCAATCTAGCGGGAGCCGGGGAGACCCAGTACTTC. Translating gives CASNLAGAGETQYF.

At least ten counts were recorded for this clonotype. The rearrangement joins TRBV6-1 to TRBJ1-2; 10 positions match TRBD1. The CDR3 loop spans 14 amino acids. Losses at the gene ends were 7 bases for V and 7 bases for J; bases not matched to a gene: 9. Germline CDR1 reads MNHNS; CDR2 reads SASEGT. The CDR3 DNA reads as TGTGCCAGCACCGAGGGGGACAGGGGACGTGGCTACACCTTC. This sequence encodes CASTEGDRGRGYTF.